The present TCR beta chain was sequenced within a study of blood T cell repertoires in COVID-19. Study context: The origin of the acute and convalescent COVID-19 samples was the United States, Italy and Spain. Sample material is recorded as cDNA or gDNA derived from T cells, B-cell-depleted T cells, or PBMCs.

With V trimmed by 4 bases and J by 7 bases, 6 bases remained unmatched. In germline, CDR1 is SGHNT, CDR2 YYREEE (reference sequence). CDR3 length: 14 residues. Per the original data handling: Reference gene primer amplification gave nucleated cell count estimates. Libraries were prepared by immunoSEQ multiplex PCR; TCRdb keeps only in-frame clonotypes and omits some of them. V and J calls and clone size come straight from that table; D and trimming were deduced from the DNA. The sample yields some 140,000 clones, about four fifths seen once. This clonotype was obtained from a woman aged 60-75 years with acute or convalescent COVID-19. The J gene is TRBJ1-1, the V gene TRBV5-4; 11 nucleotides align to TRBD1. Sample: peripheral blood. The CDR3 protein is CASSPGQGANEAFF. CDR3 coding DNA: TGTGCCAGCAGCCCCGGACAGGGGGCGAATGAAGCTTTCTTT. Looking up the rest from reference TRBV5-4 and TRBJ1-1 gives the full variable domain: ETGVTQSPTHLIKTRGQQVTLRCSSQSGHNTVSWYQQALGQGPQFIFQYYREEENGRGNFPPRFSGLQFPNYSSELNVNALELDDSALYLCASSPGQGANEAFFGQGTRLTVV.